One and the same sample provided the 9 T cell receptor beta chains below, sequenced in a study of blood T cell repertoires in COVID-19 (dated by TCRdb to the early 2020s). The library was obtained by the immunoSEQ multiplex PCR assay. TCRdb provides this immuneACCESS table in a form limited to in-frame rearrangements. Some clones are lacking; in checked studies, under half of them reflect an unresolved V gene, and why the rest are absent is not known. The sample contains hundreds of thousands of clones, approximately 90% of them found a single time. The top ten clones comprise 1.1% of the sample. Sample: PBMCs or T cells enriched from blood (not recorded which). These receptors all come from a man aged 25 to 40 who had recovered from COVID-19.

J is TRBJ1-5 and V is TRBV14; TRBD1 matches 7 bases. The V and J ends lost 2 bases and 7 bases, in that order; junction bases with no gene match: 17. The CDR3 runs to 18 residues. CDR1 and CDR2 (germline): SGHDN, FVKESK. The DNA of the CDR3 is TGTGCCAGCAGCCAACGAGCCGGGGACAGCTTCGACCCACAGCCCCAGCATTTT. Residues: CASSQRAGDSFDPQPQHF. The variable domain in full, with the rest retrieved from reference TRBV14 and TRBJ1-5, is EAGVTQFPSHSVIEKGQTVTLRCDPISGHDNLYWYRRVMGKEIKFLLHFVKESKQDESGMPNNRFLAERTGGTYSTLKVQPAELEDSGVYFCASSQRAGDSFDPQPQHFGDGTRLSIL.

This sequence joins TRBV3-1 (or the pseudogene TRBV3-2) and TRBJ1-2, with 7 nucleotides matching TRBD1. The germline V gene has CDR1 LGHDT and CDR2 YNNKEL (reference sequence). This CDR3 is 12 amino acids long. The V segment lost 3 bases and the J segment 8 bases; nucleotides outside the gene matches: 3. The DNA for the CDR3 is TGTGCCAGCAGCCAGGGACAGAACGGCTACACCTTC. Encoded protein: CASSQGQNGYTF.

The J gene is TRBJ2-3, the V gene TRBV24-1, with D unclear. The CDR3 is made up of 13 amino acids. V lost 5 bases, J lost 4 bases, and 9 bases lay in between. Germline lookup yields CDR1 KGHDR and CDR2 SFDVKD. As DNA, the CDR3 is TGTGCCACCAGTGCCTCATCGGCAGATACGCAGTATTTT. This gives the protein CATSASSADTQYF.

The chain has TRBV27 and TRBJ2-1; D gene ambiguous. The CDR3 extends over 15 amino acids. Germline V gene data show CDR1 as MNHEY and CDR2 as SMNVEV (reference sequence). Trimming pared 2 bases from V and 0 bases from J, leaving 8 bases between. The CDR3 DNA reads TGTGCCAGCAGTTTAATCGCGAGCTCCTACAATGAGCAGTTCTTC. Translation gives CASSLIASSYNEQFF.

The chain links TRBV19 to TRBJ1-2; 9 positions match TRBD1. Germline values: CDR1 LNHDA, CDR2 SQIVND (reference sequence). CDR3 length equals 13 residues. V lost 8 bases to trimming and J lost 7 bases; unmatched junction nucleotides: 8. The CDR3 bases are TGTGCCAGTGAACCGGGACAGGGTAGTGGCTACACCTTC. It encodes CASEPGQGSGYTF.

J is TRBJ1-5 and V is TRBV30; D is ambiguous. The germline V gene encodes CDR1 GTSNPN and CDR2 SVGIG (reference sequence). The CDR3 extends over 14 amino acids. Trimming shortened V by 5 bases and J by 0 bases, and 11 bases separated the two germline ends. Here the CDR3 DNA reads TGTGCCTGGGGAACCGGGATTAGCAATCAGCCCCAGCATTTT. This gives the protein CAWGTGISNQPQHF.

To note about this clone: The sample carries other DNA sequences with the same CDR3. The genes are TRBV19 and TRBJ1-1; 8 positions agree with TRBD1. The germline CDR1 and CDR2 sequences are LNHDA and SQIVND (reference sequence). This CDR3 is 15 amino acids long. J lost 1 base, V lost 3 bases, and 4 bases had no gene match. CDR3 loop: CASSITGTGNTEAFF. CDR3 DNA sequence: TGTGCCAGTAGTATTACCGGGACAGGGAACACTGAAGCTTTCTTT.

This chain uses TRBV29-1 with TRBJ1-2, with D perhaps matching TRBD1 (5 bases). Germline CDR1 and CDR2: SQVTM and ANQGSEA. The length of the CDR3 is 12 residues. With 3 bases removed from V and 0 bases from J, the gap between germline ends came to 5 bases. The CDR3 bases are TGCAGCGTTGAGACAGCTAACTATGGCTACACCTTC. Its translation: CSVETANYGYTF.

The chain joins TRBV7-6 to TRBJ2-2; 14 bases align to TRBD2. Unmatched junction bases numbered 5, after V lost 5 bases and J lost 6 bases. CDR3 length: 16 amino acids. The germline gives CDR1 SGHVS, CDR2 FNYEAQ. CDR3 amino acids: CASSPGLAGGSGELFF. CDR3 coding DNA: TGTGCCAGCAGCCCTGGACTAGCGGGAGGCTCCGGGGAGCTGTTTTTT.